Below are 23 T cell receptor delta chains sequenced from a single sample in a study of γδ T cells in repeated Plasmodium falciparum infection (dated by TCRdb to the early 2020s). For bulk TCR repertoire analysis, Vgamma9/Vdelta2+ and Vdelta2-negative gammadelta T cell populations were isolated by flow sorting from peripheral blood mononuclear cells. The protocol used for the library was multiplex PCR. The reads were generated on an Illumina MiSeq. With CATT, TCRdb called clones again from the public reads; duplicate DNA rows were later joined. For this sample there are tens of thousands of delta-chain clones; approximately 0.96% appear just once. More than 9% of the sample lies in the top ten. What was sequenced was gamma-delta T cells from blood. Receptor source: a pool of human donors (malaria-infected and uninfected, not separated).

This clone was picked up a small number of times. A much larger clone is a single base away; this may be a read error. The J gene is TRDJ1, the V gene TRDV1, with D possibly being TRDD2 or TRDD3 (6 bases each). The J gene is not listed in TCRdb, so it was assigned here from a DNA match to germline. The CDR3 totals 28 residues. V lost 5 bases and J 0 bases, leaving 52 bases between the germline ends. Germline loops: CDR1 TSWWSYY, CDR2 QGS. The chain's CDR3 is CALGTKWTGPSKNGAGDWGEKYTDKLIF. In DNA form, the CDR3 reads TGTGCTCTTGGGACGAAGTGGACCGGGCCTTCCAAGAACGGCGCTGGGGATTGGGGGGAGAAGTACACCGATAAACTCATCTTT.

This clone has only a few counts. The germline gene is not matched at one end of the junction; a read error may be the cause. CDR3 in amino acids: CSLGVPLVIGAYGTSYTDKLIF. CDR3 DNA: TGTTCTCTTGGGGTGCCGTTGGTAATTGGGGCATACGGGACCTCATACACCGATAAACTCATCTTT. V gene TRDV1 combines with J gene TRDJ1, with a possible D match to TRDD3 (5 bases). Germline CDR1 TSWWSYY, CDR2 QGS. The CDR3 is made up of 22 amino acids.

With respect to this clone: The protein recorded in TCRdb matches a much larger clone and deviates from this DNA's translation at residue 8, suggesting a read error; the protein here is obtained by translating the DNA. The CDR3 protein is CALGELQGYVFLAPTGNYTTDKLIF. CDR3 nucleotides: TGTGCTCTTGGGGAACTACAAGGGTACGTCTTCCTAGCTCCTACTGGGAACTATACTACCGATAAACTCATCTTT. The V call is TRDV1, the J call TRDJ1; perhaps TRDD2 as D (7 bases). Trimming cost V 0 bases and J 2 bases, with 40 bases left between them. Germline V gene sequence: CDR1 TSWWSYY, CDR2 QGS. CDR3 size: 25 residues.

Concerning this clone itself: The protein TCRdb lists belongs to a much larger clone and differs from this DNA's translation at residue 17, which points to a read error; the protein shown is made from the DNA. This specimen includes other DNA sequences encoding the same CDR3. The V gene is TRDV1; the J gene was not called; no DNA check was done on the table's D call, TRDD3. The germline V gene encodes CDR1 TSWWSYY and CDR2 QGS. The CDR3 extends over 19 amino acids. This chain's CDR3 is CALGFQSTSTGGLALQPIF. The CDR3 DNA sequence: TGTGCTCTTGGGTTTCAATCTACGAGCACTGGGGGATTGGCTCTACAACCCATCTTT.

A few counts support this clone. The translation of this DNA and the TCRdb protein of a much larger clone differ at residue 14, probably owing to a read error; the protein shown here is translated from the DNA. No call exists for the J gene, whereas the V gene is TRDV1. Looked up from germline, CDR1 is TSWWSYY and CDR2 is QGS. The CDR3 sequence is 16 residues long. CDR3 coding DNA: TGTGCTCTTGGGGAACTCAAAAAAATGCACCCGAGTAAACCCATCTTT. Amino acids: CALGELKKMHPSKPIF.

This clone came up many times. A far larger clone is one base from this, pointing to a likely read error. The sample holds other DNA sequences that translate to the same CDR3. The genes are TRDV2 and TRDJ1; 10 bases align to TRDD3. TCRdb carries no J gene annotation; the J gene was assigned here by matching the DNA with germline. The CDR3 covers 16 residues. V lost 5 bases and J lost 2; bases outside the gene matches: 10. Germline V gene lookup returns CDR1 GEAIGNYY and CDR2 EKD. CDR3 sequence (DNA): TGTGCCTGTGTCAACCTGGGGGATATGGCAACCGATAAACTCATCTTT. It encodes CACVNLGDMATDKLIF.

Worth noting for this clone: TCRdb pairs this DNA with a much larger clone's protein that differs at residue 3, likely a read error; the protein shown was translated from the DNA. The CDR3 sequence: CAPGEVSADPISYWGNQYTDKLIF. The DNA of the CDR3 is TGTGCTCCTGGGGAAGTAAGCGCAGATCCAATCAGCTACTGGGGGAACCAGTACACCGATAAACTCATCTTT. The chain is built from TRDV1 and TRDJ1; 9 bases align to TRDD3. The J gene, not given by TCRdb, was assigned here from a germline match of the nucleotide sequence. The CDR3 is made up of 24 amino acids. CDR1 and CDR2 from the germline V gene are TSWWSYY and QGS.

This clone was seen repeatedly, ten times or more. The same CDR3 arises from other DNA sequences in this sample as well. The J gene is TRDJ1, the V gene TRDV1, with TRDD3 matching 7 bases. This CDR3 region has 16 residues. V was clipped by 3 bases and J by 10 bases; unmatched bases: 17. Per the germline V gene, CDR1 is TSWWSYY and CDR2 is QGS. This chain's CDR3 is CALGDPYPGGPVGLIF. CDR3 nucleotide sequence: TGTGCTCTTGGGGACCCATACCCTGGGGGCCCAGTTGGACTCATCTTT.

About this clone itself: TCRdb assigns this DNA the protein of a much larger clone, which departs from its translation at residue 7; this likely reflects a read error, and the protein shown comes from translating the DNA. J is TRDJ1 and V is TRDV2, with D uncertain. No J segment appears in TCRdb, so it was assigned here by matching the sequence to germline. Germline V CDR1 and CDR2: GEAIGNYY, EKD. V was trimmed by 0 bases and J by 4 bases, leaving 29 bases between them. The CDR3 has 20 residues. CDR3 residues: CACDTIMASPQNYYGDKLIF. Here the CDR3 DNA reads TGTGCCTGTGACACCATCATGGCCAGCCCCCAAAACTACTACGGCGATAAACTCATCTTT.

Regarding this clone: A far more abundant clone sits one base away, making this likely a read error. The same CDR3 can be traced to other DNA sequences in this sample. The genes are TRDV1 and TRDJ1, with 9 bases lining up with TRDD3. The J gene is not listed in TCRdb, so it was assigned here from a DNA match to germline. The CDR3 length is 30 residues. Germline V gives CDR1 TSWWSYY, CDR2 QGS. V shed 3 bases, J shed 4 bases, and the junction held 51 bases outside the gene matches. Written as DNA, the CDR3 is TGTGCTCTTGGGGAGATTGGCCGTCAAGATACCTTTCATTTCCTGTACCGGAGGATTTGGGGGATAACGTTGCTCGATAAACTCATCTTT. It translates to CALGEIGRQDTFHFLYRRIWGITLLDKLIF.

There are many counts of this clone. This sequence is one base from a far larger clone and is likely a read error. V gene TRDV2 combines with J gene TRDJ1; 11 nucleotides line up with TRDD3. The V and J ends lost 3 bases and 0 bases, in that order; junction bases with no gene match: 11. The CDR3 is made up of 18 amino acids. Germline V gene lookup returns CDR1 GEAIGNYY and CDR2 EKD. The CDR3: CACDPLAGGYSDTDKLIF. The CDR3 DNA is TGTGCCTGTGACCCTTTGGCTGGGGGATACTCTGACACCGATAAACTCATCTTT.

Only a few counts were recorded for this clone. Only one base separates this from a far larger clonotype, so it likely reflects a read error. Other DNA sequences in the sample encode the same CDR3. No J gene was assigned, while the V gene was called as TRDV2; TRDD3, as called in the table, went unchecked against the DNA. CDR3 length equals 22 residues. Germline V gene lookup returns CDR1 GEAIGNYY and CDR2 EKD. Here the CDR3 DNA reads TGTGCCTGTGACACTTCAGGGGGATCTATATCTGGAAGCTCCTGGGACACCCGACAAATGTTTTTC. Protein product: CACDTSGGSISGSSWDTRQMFF.

As for this clone: A junction boundary mismatches the germline segment, possibly from a read error. The chain employs TRDV3 and TRDJ1, with 9 bases that match TRDD3. Germline V gene lookup returns CDR1 TVYSNPD and CDR2 GDNSRS (reference sequence). CDR3 length equals 20 residues. CDR3 sequence reads: CAFPPTFTGGHNTYTDKLIF. CDR3 bases: TGTGCCTTTCCCCCTACGTTTACTGGGGGACACAACACCTACACCGATAAGCTCATCTTT.

A note on this clone: With only one base between it and a far larger clone, this is likely a read error. In the same sample, other DNA sequences code for this CDR3. The rearrangement uses TRDV3 and TRDJ1; weak D call: TRDD3 (5 bases). TCRdb carries no J gene annotation; the J gene was assigned here by matching the DNA with germline. The CDR3 length is 15 residues. The ends were cut back, 1 base at V and 3 bases at J, with 18 bases in the middle. Germline V CDR1 and CDR2: TVYSNPD, GDNSRS (reference sequence). CDR3 sequence reads: CAFIRAAFWADKLIF. The CDR3, as DNA: TGTGCCTTTATACGAGCTGCGTTCTGGGCCGATAAACTCATCTTT.

This clone was detected ten times or more. A read error is the likely source, as a far larger clone sits one nucleotide away. In the same sample, other DNA sequences code for this CDR3. The chain combines TRDV2 with TRDJ1; D not resolved. The J gene, left out of TCRdb, was set here by checking the DNA against germline. From germline, CDR1 is GEAIGNYY and CDR2 EKD. Trimming shortened V by 1 base and J by 0 bases, and 23 bases separated the two germline ends. There are 19 residues in the CDR3. Here the CDR3 DNA reads TGTGCCTGTGACACGGTTGGTGGGTACGACAACGACTACACCGATAAACTCATCTTT. It specifies CACDTVGGYDNDYTDKLIF.

This clone occurred a few times. This DNA translates differently at residue 17 from the TCRdb protein, which is that of a much larger clone; a read error is likely, and the protein shown is the DNA's own translation. The CDR3 DNA sequence: TGTGCCTGTGACAGTACTGGGGGATCTAGGAGCTCCTGGGACACCCGACGGATGTTTTTC. It encodes CACDSTGGSRSSWDTRRMFF. The J gene is TRDJ3, the V gene TRDV2; TRDD3 agrees at 10 bases. In the absence of a J gene in TCRdb, the DNA was matched to germline to assign it here. The length of the CDR3 is 20 residues. The germline V gene encodes CDR1 GEAIGNYY and CDR2 EKD.

Concerning this clone: It differs at one base from a far larger clone, so likely a read error. The same CDR3 also results from other DNA sequences found in this sample. No J gene was assigned, while the V gene was called as TRDV2; TRDD3 is the table's D call, not checked against the DNA. The CDR3 consists of 16 residues. The germline CDR1 and CDR2 sequences are GEAIGNYY and EKD. The CDR3 sequence: CACDTVGSWDTRQMFF. The CDR3 DNA sequence: TGTGCCTGTGACACCGTGGGATCCTGGGACACCCGACAGATGTTCTTC.

V is TRDV1 and J is TRDJ1, with 9 bases that match TRDD3. Assignment of the J gene here rests on matching the DNA to germline, because TCRdb gives none. The CDR3 loop spans 16 amino acids. Unmatched junction bases numbered 4, after V lost 2 bases and J lost 0 bases. CDR1 is TSWWSYY, CDR2 QGS, per germline. Here the CDR3 reads CALGERWGIYTDKLIF. The CDR3, as DNA: TGTGCTCTTGGGGAAAGGTGGGGGATATACACCGATAAACTCATCTTT.

This clone turned up a few times. The translation of this DNA and the TCRdb protein of a much larger clone differ at residue 10, probably owing to a read error; the protein shown here is translated from the DNA. This rearrangement joins TRDV1 to TRDJ1; D remains ambiguous. Germline V gene lookup returns CDR1 TSWWSYY and CDR2 QGS. This CDR3 comprises 19 residues. Trimming removed 4 bases from V and 1 base from J, with 25 bases in between. The CDR3 DNA follows: TGTGCTCTTGGGGCGCCTTATGATCCGGCTCTTAAATCCACCGATAAACTCATCTTT. Protein: CALGAPYDPALKSTDKLIF.

With respect to this clone: TCRdb's protein for this DNA is that of a much larger clone and differs from the translation at residue 18, likely a read error; the protein shown is the DNA translation. This chain joins TRDV1 and TRDJ1; 7 bases are shared with TRDD2. The V gene's germline CDR1 is TSWWSYY and CDR2 QGS. CDR3 length: 22 residues. V was clipped by 2 bases and J by 8 bases; unmatched bases: 32. For the CDR3, the DNA is TGTGCTCTTGGGGAAACCTTTGATTCCGTTCCTACAGGTGGGGACCACGAGGAAAAACTCATCTTT. This encodes CALGETFDSVPTGGDHEEKLIF.

Of note for this clone: The protein TCRdb gives is from a much larger clone and does not agree with this DNA's translation at residue 14, likely a read error; the protein shown here comes from the DNA. The V call is TRDV1, the J call TRDJ1; maybe TRDD3 (6 bases). Assignment of the J gene here rests on matching the DNA to germline, because TCRdb gives none. The germline V gene encodes CDR1 TSWWSYY and CDR2 QGS. The CDR3 loop spans 22 amino acids. V was trimmed by 1 base and J by 0 bases, leaving 30 bases between them. CDR3 in DNA: TGTGCTCTTGGGGAACAGGGATTAAAGCGAGGGAGGGGGACACCGTACACCGATAAACTCATCTTT. This gives the protein CALGEQGLKRGRGTPYTDKLIF.

On this clone: The protein that TCRdb holds for this DNA derives from a much larger clone and differs from the translated DNA at residue 8, which likely indicates a read error; the protein shown here is translated from the DNA. The chain employs TRDV2 and TRDJ1; TRDD2 might be the D (5 bases). Germline matching of the DNA provided the J gene here, since TCRdb leaves it blank. With 2 bases removed from V and 1 base from J, the gap between germline ends came to 16 bases. The CDR3 is 16 residues long. Looked up from germline, CDR1 is GEAIGNYY and CDR2 is EKD. The CDR3 DNA is TGTGCCTGTGACAGGGCCTACACCCCATCCACCGATAAACTCATCTTT. Its protein is CACDRAYTPSTDKLIF.

A note on this clone: The protein recorded in TCRdb matches a much larger clone and deviates from this DNA's translation at residue 13, suggesting a read error; the protein here is obtained by translating the DNA. The CDR3 DNA follows: TGTGCTCTTGGGACCATGCTGGCCTATCGTTTCGATAGACTCATCTTT. Translation gives CALGTMLAYRFDRLIF. J is TRDJ1 and V is TRDV1; D is unclear. Since TCRdb gives no J gene, matching the DNA to germline was used here to assign it. This CDR3 spans 16 amino acids. Germline assignment: CDR1 TSWWSYY and CDR2 QGS.